This T cell receptor (beta chain) was identified in a study of cytomegalovirus exposure and HLA in healthy donors. The study's findings and limits: In a later analysis, HLA-associated TCR beta chains were more clonally expanded than equally common others. Upon later analysis, TCR association rates were observed to vary by HLA locus, being highest for DRB1 and lowest for HLA-C.

PCR involved 60 Vbeta and 13 Jbeta primers. Clones were read by immunoSEQ multiplex PCR, and TCRdb kept only the in-frame ones, dropping some. Of some 120,000 clones listed, approximately 80% are singletons. Note on this clone: Its target is unknown.

The CDR3 covers 16 residues. The sample taken for sequencing was PBMCs. This chain uses TRBV12-1 with TRBJ2-4; TRBD1 was called by the table and not checked on the DNA. TRBV12-1 represents a pseudogene. This clonotype was sampled from a man aged 30 to 45 in good health and CMV-seropositive. This chain's CDR3 is CATDLQGRLAKNIQYF. As DNA, the CDR3 is TGTGCCACCGATCTACAGGGCCGACTAGCCAAAAACATTCAGTACTTC.